The T cell receptor beta chain described here comes from a study of blood T cell repertoires in COVID-19. Study background: Sites in the United States, Italy and Spain provided acute and convalescent COVID-19 samples.

Produced via immunoSEQ multiplex PCR; TCRdb's table is partial and in-frame only. The sample records about 260,000 clones, around nine tenths being singletons. This CDR3 region has 16 residues. Trimming removed 8 bases from V and 4 bases from J, with 21 bases in between. Per the germline V gene, CDR1 is MDHEN and CDR2 is SYDVKM. This clonotype originated in a woman younger than 45 with COVID-19, enrolled during active disease. The chain is built from TRBV28 and TRBJ1-5, with D maybe TRBD1 (6 bases). Material for sequencing was peripheral blood. The CDR3 DNA follows: TGTGCCAGCTGTTGGGGGGGCTGGGGGCCTAATCAGCCCCAGCATTTT. Protein sequence: CASCWGGWGPNQPQHF. Complete variable domain (other parts from reference TRBV28 and TRBJ1-5): DVKVTQSSRYLVKRTGEKVFLECVQDMDHENMFWYRQDPGLGLRLIYFSYDVKMKEKGDIPEGYSVSREKKERFSLILESASTNQTSMYLCASCWGGWGPNQPQHFGDGTRLSIL.